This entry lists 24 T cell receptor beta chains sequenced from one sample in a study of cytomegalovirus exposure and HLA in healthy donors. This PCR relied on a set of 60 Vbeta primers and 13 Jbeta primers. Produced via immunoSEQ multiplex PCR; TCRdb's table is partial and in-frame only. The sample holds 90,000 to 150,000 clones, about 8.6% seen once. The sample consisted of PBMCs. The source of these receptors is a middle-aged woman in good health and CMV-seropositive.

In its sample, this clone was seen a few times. The CDR3, as DNA: TGTGCCAGTAGTCCCGGGACAGCCTTCTATGGCTACACCTTC. Translating it yields CASSPGTAFYGYTF. The chain joins TRBV19 to TRBJ1-2, with TRBD1 matching over 7 bases. This CDR3 has 14 residues. J lost 4 bases, V lost 5 bases, and 7 bases had no gene match. The germline gives CDR1 LNHDA, CDR2 SQIVND (reference sequence).

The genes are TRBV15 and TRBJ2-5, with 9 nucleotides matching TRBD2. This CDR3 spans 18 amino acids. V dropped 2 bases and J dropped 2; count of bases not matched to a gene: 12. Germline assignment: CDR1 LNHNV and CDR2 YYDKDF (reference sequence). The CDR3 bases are TGTGCCACCAGCAGATCCGGGGTAGCGGGGGTCTTTCAAGAGACCCAGTACTTC. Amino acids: CATSRSGVAGVFQETQYF.

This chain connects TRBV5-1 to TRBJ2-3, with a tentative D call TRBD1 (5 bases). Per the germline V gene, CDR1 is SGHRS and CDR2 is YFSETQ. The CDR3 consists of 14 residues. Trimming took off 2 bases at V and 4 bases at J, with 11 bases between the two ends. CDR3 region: CASSLTGPPDTQYF. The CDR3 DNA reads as TGCGCCAGCAGCTTAACAGGTCCCCCAGATACGCAGTATTTT.

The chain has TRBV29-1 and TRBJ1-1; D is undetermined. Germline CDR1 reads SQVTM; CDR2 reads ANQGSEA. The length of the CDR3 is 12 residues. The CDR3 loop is CRVGDGYTEAFF. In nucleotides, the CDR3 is TGCAGAGTCGGAGACGGCTACACTGAAGCTTTCTTT.

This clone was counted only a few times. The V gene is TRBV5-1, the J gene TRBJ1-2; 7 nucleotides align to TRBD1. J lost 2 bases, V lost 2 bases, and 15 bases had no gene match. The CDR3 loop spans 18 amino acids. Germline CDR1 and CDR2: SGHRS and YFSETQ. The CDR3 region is CASSFFSGTETVNYGYTF. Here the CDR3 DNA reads TGCGCCAGCAGCTTTTTTTCCGGGACAGAGACTGTGAACTATGGCTACACCTTC. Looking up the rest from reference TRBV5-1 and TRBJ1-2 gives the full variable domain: KAGVTQTPRYLIKTRGQQVTLSCSPISGHRSVSWYQQTPGQGLQFLFEYFSETQRNKGNFPGRFSGRQFSNSRSEMNVSTLELGDSALYLCASSFFSGTETVNYGYTFGSGTRLTVV.

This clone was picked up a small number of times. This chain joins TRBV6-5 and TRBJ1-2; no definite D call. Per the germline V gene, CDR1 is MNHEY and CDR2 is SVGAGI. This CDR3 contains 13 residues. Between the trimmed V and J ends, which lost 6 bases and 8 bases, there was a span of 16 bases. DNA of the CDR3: TGTGCCAGCAGGTGGAGTATGGGAGACGGCTACACCTTC. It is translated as CASRWSMGDGYTF.

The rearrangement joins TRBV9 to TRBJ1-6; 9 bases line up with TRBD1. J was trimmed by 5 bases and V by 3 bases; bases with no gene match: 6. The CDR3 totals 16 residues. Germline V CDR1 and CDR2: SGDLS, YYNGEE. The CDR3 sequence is CASSGRTGDDNSPLHF. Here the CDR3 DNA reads TGTGCCAGCAGCGGGAGGACAGGGGACGATAATTCACCCCTCCACTTT.

The CDR3 spells CSVVTGQSKIYGYTF. The CDR3 coding sequence is TGCAGCGTTGTTACCGGACAGAGTAAAATCTATGGCTACACCTTC. The gene calls are TRBV29-1 and TRBJ1-2, with D possibly being TRBD1 (6 bases). The germline V gene has CDR1 SQVTM and CDR2 ANQGSEA. The V gene lost 4 bases and the J gene lost 4 bases, with 19 bases spanning the gap. The length of the CDR3 is 15 residues.

CDR3 nucleotides: TGTGCCAGTAGTTCCGGGACTAGCAACAATGAGCAGTTCTTC. Its protein is CASSSGTSNNEQFF. The chain is built from TRBV19 and TRBJ2-1, with 9 bases aligning to TRBD2. The CDR3 loop spans 14 amino acids. Per the germline V gene, CDR1 is LNHDA and CDR2 is SQIVND (reference sequence). With V trimmed by 5 bases and J by 5 bases, 4 bases remained unmatched.

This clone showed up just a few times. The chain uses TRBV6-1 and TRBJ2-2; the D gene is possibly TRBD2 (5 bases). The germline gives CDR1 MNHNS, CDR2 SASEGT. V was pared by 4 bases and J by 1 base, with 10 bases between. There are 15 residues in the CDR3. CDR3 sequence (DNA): TGTGCCAGCAGTGGGAGAGGAGGGAACACCGGGGAGCTGTTTTTT. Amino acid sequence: CASSGRGGNTGELFF.

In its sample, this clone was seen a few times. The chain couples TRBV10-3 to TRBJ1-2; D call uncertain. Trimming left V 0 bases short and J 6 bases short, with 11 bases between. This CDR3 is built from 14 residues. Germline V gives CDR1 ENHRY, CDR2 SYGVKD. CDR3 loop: CAISESYPNHGYTF. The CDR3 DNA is TGTGCCATCAGTGAGTCCTACCCCAACCATGGCTACACCTTC.

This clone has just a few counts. The CDR3: CAPRQGVSEAFF. The CDR3 DNA follows: TGTGCACCGAGACAGGGGGTTTCTGAAGCTTTCTTT. The V call is TRBV12-2, the J call TRBJ1-1; the tabulated D call, TRBD1, remains unverified against the DNA. TRBV12-2 is annotated as a pseudogene. CDR3 length: 12 residues.

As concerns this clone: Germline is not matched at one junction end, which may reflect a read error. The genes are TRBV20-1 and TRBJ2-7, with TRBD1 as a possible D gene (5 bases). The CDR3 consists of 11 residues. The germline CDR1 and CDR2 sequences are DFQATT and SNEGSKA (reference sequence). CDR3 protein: CSATRQTSATF. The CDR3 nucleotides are TGCAGTGCTACGCGACAGACTTCAGCCACCTTC.

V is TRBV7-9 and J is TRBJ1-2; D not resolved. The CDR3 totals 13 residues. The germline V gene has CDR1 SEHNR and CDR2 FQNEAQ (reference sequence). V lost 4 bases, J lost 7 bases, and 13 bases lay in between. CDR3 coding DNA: TGTGCCAGCAGCTCCGGAGATCTAACTGGCTACACCTTC. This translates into CASSSGDLTGYTF.

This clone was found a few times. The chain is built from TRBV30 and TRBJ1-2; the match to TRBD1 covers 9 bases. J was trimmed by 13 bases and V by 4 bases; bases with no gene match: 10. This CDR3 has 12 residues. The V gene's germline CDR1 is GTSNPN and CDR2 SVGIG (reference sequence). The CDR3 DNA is TGTGCCTGGATCACTACAGGGGGCGCTTCCACCTTC. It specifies CAWITTGGASTF.

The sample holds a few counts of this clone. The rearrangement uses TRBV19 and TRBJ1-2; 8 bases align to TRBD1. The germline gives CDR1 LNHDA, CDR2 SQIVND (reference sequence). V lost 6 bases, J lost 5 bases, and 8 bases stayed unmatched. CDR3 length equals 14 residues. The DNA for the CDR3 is TGTGCCAGTAGCCCTGGACAGGGATTTTATGGCTACACCTTC. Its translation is CASSPGQGFYGYTF.

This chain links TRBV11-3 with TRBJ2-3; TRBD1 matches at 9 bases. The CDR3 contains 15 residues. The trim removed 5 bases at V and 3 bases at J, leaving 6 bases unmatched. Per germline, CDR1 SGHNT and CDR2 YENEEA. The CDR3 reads CASSARTGDTDTQYF. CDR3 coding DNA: TGTGCCAGCAGCGCTAGGACAGGGGATACAGATACGCAGTATTTT.

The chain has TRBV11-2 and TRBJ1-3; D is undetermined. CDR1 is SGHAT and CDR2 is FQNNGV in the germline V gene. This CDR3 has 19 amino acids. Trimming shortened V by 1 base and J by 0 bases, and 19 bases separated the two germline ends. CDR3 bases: TGTGCCAGCAGCTTAGGAGGCCAAACGGGTCCTCACTCTGGAAACACCATATATTTT. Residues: CASSLGGQTGPHSGNTIYF. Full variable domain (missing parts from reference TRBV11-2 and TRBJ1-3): EAGVAQSPRYKIIEKRQSVAFWCNPISGHATLYWYQQILGQGPKLLIQFQNNGVVDDSQLPKDRFSAERLKGVDSTLKIQPAKLEDSAVYLCASSLGGQTGPHSGNTIYFGEGSWLTVV.

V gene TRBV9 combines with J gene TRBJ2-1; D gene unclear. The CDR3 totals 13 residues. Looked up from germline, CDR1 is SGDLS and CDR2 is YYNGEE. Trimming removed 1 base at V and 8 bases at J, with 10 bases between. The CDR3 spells CASSVHMNDEQFF. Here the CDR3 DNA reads TGTGCCAGCAGCGTACACATGAACGATGAGCAGTTCTTC.

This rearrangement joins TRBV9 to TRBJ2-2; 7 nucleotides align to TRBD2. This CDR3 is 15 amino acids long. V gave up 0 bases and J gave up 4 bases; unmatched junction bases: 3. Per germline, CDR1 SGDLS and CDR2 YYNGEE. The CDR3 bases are TGTGCCAGCAGCGTAGGGGAGGGACCCACCGGGGAGCTGTTTTTT. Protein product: CASSVGEGPTGELFF. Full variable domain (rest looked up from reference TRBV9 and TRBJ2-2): DSGVTQTPKHLITATGQRVTLRCSPRSGDLSVYWYQQSLDQGLQFLIQYYNGEERAKGNILERFSAQQFPDLHSELNLSSLELGDSALYFCASSVGEGPTGELFFGEGSRLTVL.

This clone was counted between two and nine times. In DNA form, the CDR3 reads TGTGCCAGTAAAAGGGGCCCGAGAAGCACTGAAGCTTTCTTT. It translates to CASKRGPRSTEAFF. This chain joins TRBV19 and TRBJ1-1, with D perhaps TRBD1 (5 bases). The CDR3 covers 14 residues. Germline-derived CDR1 and CDR2 are LNHDA and SQIVND (reference sequence). Trimming took off 7 bases at V and 4 bases at J, with 16 bases between the two ends.

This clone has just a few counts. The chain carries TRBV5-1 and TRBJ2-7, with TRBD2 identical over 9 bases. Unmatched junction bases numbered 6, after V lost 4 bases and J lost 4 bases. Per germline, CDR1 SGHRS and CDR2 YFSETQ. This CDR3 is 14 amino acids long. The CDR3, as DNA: TGCGCCAGCAGCCTGCGGGGGGGGTGGTACGAGCAGTACTTC. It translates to CASSLRGGWYEQYF.

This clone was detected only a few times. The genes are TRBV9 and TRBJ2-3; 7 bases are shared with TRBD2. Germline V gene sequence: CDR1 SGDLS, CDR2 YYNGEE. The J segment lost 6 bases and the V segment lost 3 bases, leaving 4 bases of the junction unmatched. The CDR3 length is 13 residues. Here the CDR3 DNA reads TGTGCCAGCAGCGCCCTTAGCGGGGATACGCAGTATTTT. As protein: CASSALSGDTQYF.

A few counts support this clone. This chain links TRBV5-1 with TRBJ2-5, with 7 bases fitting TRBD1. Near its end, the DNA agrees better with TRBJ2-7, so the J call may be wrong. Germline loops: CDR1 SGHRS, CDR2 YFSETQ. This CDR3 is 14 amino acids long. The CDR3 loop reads CASGNEGASYEQYF. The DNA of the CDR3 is TGCGCCAGCGGAAACGAGGGGGCTTCTTACGAGCAGTACTTC.